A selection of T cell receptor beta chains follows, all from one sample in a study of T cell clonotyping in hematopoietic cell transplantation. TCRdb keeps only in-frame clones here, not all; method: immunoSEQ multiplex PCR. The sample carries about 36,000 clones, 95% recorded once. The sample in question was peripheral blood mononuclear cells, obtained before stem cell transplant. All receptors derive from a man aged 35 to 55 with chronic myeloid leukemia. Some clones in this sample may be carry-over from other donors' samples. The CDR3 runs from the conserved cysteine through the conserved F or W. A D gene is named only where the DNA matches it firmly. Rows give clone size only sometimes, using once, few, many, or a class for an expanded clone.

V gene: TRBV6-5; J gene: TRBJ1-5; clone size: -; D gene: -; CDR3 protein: CASSPRGGGNQPQHF; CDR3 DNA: TGTGCCAGCAGCCCCAGAGGGGGTGGCAATCAGCCCCAGCATTTT
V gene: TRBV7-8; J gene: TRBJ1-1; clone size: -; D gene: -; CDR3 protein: CASSATVNTEAFF; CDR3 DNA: TGTGCCAGCAGCGCGACAGTCAACACTGAAGCTTTCTTT
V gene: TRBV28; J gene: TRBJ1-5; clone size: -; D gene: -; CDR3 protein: CASGVRGKIPPQHF; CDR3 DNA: TGTGCCAGCGGGGTTAGGGGGAAAATTCCGCCCCAGCATTTT
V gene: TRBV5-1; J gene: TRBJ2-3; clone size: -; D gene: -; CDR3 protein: CASSSPTRRGDTQYF; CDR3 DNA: TGCGCCAGCAGCTCCCCGACAAGGCGGGGAGATACGCAGTATTTT
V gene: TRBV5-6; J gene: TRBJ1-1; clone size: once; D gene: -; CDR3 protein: CASTLNNEAFF; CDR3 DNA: TGTGCCAGCACCCTTAACAATGAAGCTTTCTTT
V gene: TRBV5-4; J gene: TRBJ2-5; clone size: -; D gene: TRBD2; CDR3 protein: CASRTSESQETQYF; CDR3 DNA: TGTGCCAGCAGGACTAGCGAGTCTCAAGAGACCCAGTACTTC
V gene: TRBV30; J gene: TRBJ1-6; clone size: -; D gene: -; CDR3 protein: CAWSVGAAGLAGIPPLHF; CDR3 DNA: TGTGCCTGGAGTGTAGGGGCTGCGGGCCTCGCGGGTATCCCACCCCTCCACTTT
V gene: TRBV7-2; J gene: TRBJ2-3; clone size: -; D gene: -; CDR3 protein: CASSLGPADTQYF; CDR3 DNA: TGTGCCAGCAGCTTAGGCCCGGCTGATACGCAGTATTTT
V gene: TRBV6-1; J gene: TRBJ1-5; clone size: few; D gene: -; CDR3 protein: CASSSQGGYNQPQHF; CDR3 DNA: TGTGCCAGCAGTTCCCAAGGGGGGTACAATCAGCCCCAGCATTTT
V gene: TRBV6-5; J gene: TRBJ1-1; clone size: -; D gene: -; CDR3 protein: CASSYSAGLGSAFF; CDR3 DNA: TGTGCCAGCAGTTACTCTGCGGGCCTGGGGTCAGCTTTCTTT
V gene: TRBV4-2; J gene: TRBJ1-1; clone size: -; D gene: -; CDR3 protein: CASSQDAPNTEAFF; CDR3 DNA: TGTGCCAGCAGCCAAGATGCCCCGAACACTGAAGCTTTCTTT
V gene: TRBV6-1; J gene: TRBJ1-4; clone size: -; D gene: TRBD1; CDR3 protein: CASRDRGINEKLFF; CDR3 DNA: TGTGCCAGCAGGGACAGGGGTATCAATGAAAAACTGTTTTTT
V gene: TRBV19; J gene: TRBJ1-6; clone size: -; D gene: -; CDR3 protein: CASSKDTSYNSPLHF; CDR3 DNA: TGTGCCAGTAGTAAGGATACCTCCTATAATTCACCCCTCCACTTT
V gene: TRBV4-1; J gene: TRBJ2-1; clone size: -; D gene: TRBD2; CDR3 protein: CASSQFRWTSGGARGFNEQFF; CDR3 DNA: TGCGCCAGCAGCCAATTTAGATGGACTAGCGGGGGGGCGAGGGGGTTCAATGAGCAGTTCTTC
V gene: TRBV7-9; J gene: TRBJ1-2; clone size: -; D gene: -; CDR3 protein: CASSASSSWAYGYTF; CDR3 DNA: TGTGCCAGCAGTGCCTCCTCCTCGTGGGCCTATGGCTACACCTTC
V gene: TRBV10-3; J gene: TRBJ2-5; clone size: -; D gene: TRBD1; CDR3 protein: CAISPGQGLQLTQYF; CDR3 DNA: TGTGCCATCTCACCGGGACAGGGACTCCAATTGACCCAGTACTTC